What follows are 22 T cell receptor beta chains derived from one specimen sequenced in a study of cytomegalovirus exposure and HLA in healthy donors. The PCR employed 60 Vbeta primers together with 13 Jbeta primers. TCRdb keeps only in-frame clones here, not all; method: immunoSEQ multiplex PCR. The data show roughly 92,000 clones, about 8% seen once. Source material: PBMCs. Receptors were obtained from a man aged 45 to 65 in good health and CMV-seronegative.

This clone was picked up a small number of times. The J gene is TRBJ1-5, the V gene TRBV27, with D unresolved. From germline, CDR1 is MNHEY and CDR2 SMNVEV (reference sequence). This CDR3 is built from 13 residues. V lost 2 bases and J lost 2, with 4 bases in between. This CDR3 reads CASSLQGNQPQHF. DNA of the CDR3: TGTGCCAGCAGTTTACAGGGCAATCAGCCCCAGCATTTT.

CDR3 nucleotides: TGTGCCAGCAGCTTAGGACAGATGAACACTGAAGCTTTCTTT. Translation: CASSLGQMNTEAFF. The chain links TRBV5-6 to TRBJ1-1, with D possibly being TRBD1 (6 bases). Germline loops: CDR1 SGHDT, CDR2 YYEEEE. The CDR3 contains 14 residues. V lost 2 bases and J lost 0, with 8 bases in between.

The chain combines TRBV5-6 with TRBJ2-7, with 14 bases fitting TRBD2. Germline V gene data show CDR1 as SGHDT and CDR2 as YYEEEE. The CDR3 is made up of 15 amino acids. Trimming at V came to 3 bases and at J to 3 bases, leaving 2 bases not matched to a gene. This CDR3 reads CASSSGLAGVYEQYF. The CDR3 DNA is TGTGCCAGCAGCTCGGGACTAGCGGGAGTCTACGAGCAGTACTTC.

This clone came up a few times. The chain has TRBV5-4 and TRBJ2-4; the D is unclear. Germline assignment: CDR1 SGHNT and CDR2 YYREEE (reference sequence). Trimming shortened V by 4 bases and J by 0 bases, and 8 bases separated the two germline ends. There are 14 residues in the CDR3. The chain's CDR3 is CASSRPGAKNIQYF. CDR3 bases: TGTGCCAGCAGCCGCCCCGGAGCCAAAAACATTCAGTACTTC. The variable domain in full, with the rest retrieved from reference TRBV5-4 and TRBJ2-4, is ETGVTQSPTHLIKTRGQQVTLRCSSQSGHNTVSWYQQALGQGPQFIFQYYREEENGRGNFPPRFSGLQFPNYSSELNVNALELDDSALYLCASSRPGAKNIQYFGAGTRLSVL.

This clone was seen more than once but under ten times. The CDR3 nucleotides read TGTGCCAGCAGTCTGACTAGCGGGACAGGGGATGAGCAGTTCTTC. Protein sequence: CASSLTSGTGDEQFF. The chain carries TRBV2 and TRBJ2-1, with D perhaps matching TRBD2 (11 bases). V was cut by 5 bases and J by 8 bases, with 19 bases left in between. The CDR3 sequence is 15 residues long. Germline V gives CDR1 SNHLY, CDR2 FYNNEI.

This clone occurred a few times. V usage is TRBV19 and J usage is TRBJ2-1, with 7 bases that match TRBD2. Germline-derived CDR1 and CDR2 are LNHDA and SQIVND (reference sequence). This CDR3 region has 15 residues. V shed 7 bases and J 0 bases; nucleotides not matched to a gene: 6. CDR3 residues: CASTSQRGSYNEQFF. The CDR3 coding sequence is TGTGCCAGTACCAGCCAGCGGGGCTCCTACAATGAGCAGTTCTTC.

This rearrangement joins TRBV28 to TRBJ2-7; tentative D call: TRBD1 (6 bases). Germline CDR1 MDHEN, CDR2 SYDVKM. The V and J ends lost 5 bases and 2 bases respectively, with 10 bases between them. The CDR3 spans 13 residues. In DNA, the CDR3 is TGTGCCAGCAGTCCAGACAGGCCCTACGAGCAGTACTTC. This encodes CASSPDRPYEQYF.

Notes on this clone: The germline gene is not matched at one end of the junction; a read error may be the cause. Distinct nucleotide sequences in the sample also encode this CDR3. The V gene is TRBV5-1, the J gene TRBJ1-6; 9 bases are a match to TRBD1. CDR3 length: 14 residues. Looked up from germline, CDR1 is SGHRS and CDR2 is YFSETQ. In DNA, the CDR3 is TGCGCCAGCAGCCTGACAGGGGGACCATCACCCCTACACTTT. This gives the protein CASSLTGGPSPLHF.

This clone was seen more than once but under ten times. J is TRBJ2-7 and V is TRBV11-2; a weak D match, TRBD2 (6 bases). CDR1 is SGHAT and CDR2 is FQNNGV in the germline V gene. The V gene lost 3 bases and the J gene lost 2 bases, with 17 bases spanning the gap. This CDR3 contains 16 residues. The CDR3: CASSLGRGTYAYEQYF. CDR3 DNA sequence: TGTGCCAGCAGCTTGGGACGCGGGACCTACGCCTACGAGCAGTACTTC. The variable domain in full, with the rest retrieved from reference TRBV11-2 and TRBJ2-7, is EAGVAQSPRYKIIEKRQSVAFWCNPISGHATLYWYQQILGQGPKLLIQFQNNGVVDDSQLPKDRFSAERLKGVDSTLKIQPAKLEDSAVYLCASSLGRGTYAYEQYFGPGTRLTVT.

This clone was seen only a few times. The CDR3 nucleotides read TGTGCCAGCAGTGAATATCGGGGGGGTCAGCCCCAGCATTTT. It codes for CASSEYRGGQPQHF. The chain couples TRBV6-5 to TRBJ1-5; D is possibly TRBD1 (5 bases). The CDR3 covers 14 residues. The germline V and J ends were trimmed by 5 bases and 6 bases, with 14 bases remaining between them. Germline lookup yields CDR1 MNHEY and CDR2 SVGAGI.

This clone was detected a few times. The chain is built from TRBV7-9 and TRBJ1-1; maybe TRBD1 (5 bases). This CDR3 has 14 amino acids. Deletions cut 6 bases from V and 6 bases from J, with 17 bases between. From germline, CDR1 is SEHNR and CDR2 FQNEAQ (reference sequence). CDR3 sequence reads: CASRRDPDLSEAFF. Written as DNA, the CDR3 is TGTGCCAGCAGGCGGGACCCCGACCTTTCTGAAGCTTTCTTT.

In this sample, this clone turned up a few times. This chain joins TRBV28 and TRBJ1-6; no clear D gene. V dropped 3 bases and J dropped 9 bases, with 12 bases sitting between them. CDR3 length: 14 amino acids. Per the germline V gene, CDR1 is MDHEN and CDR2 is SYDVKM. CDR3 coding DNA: TGTGCCAGCAGTTTGCCCAAGAGGAGTTCACCCCTCCACTTT. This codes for CASSLPKRSSPLHF.

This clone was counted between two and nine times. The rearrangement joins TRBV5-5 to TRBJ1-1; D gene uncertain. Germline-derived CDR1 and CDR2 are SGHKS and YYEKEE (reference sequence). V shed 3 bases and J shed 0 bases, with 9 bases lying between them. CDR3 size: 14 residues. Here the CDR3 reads CASSSVPLNTEAFF. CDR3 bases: TGTGCCAGCAGCTCGGTTCCCCTGAACACTGAAGCTTTCTTT.

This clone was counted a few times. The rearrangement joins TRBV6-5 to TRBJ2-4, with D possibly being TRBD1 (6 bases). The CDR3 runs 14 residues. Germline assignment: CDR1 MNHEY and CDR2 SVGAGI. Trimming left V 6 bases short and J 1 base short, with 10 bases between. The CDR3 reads CASSHQGAKNIQYF. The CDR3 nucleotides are TGTGCCAGCAGCCACCAGGGGGCCAAAAACATTCAGTACTTC.

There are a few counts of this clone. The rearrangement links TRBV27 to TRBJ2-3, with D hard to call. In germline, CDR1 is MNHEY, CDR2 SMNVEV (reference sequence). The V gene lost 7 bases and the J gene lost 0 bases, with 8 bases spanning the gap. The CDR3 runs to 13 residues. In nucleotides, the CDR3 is TGTGCCAGCAAAACACAGAGCACAGATACGCAGTATTTT. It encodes CASKTQSTDTQYF.

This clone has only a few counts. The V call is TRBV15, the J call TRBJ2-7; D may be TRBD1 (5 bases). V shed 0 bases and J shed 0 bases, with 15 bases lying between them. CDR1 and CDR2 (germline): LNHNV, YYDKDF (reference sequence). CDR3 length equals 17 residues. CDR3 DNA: TGTGCCACCAGCAGAGAAATCTCAGGGTACAGCTCCTACGAGCAGTACTTC. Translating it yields CATSREISGYSSYEQYF.

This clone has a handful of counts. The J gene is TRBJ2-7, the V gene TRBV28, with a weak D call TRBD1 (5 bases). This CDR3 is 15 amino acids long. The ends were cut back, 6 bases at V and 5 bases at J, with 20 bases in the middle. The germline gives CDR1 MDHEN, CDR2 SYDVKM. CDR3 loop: CASSADSTKHNEQYF. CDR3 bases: TGTGCCAGCAGCGCTGACAGCACTAAGCATAACGAGCAGTACTTC.

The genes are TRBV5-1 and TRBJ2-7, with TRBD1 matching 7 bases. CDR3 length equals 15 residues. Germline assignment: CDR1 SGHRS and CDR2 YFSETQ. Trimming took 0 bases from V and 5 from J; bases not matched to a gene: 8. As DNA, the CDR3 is TGCGCCAGCAGCTTGGCCGGAGGACAGGCCCACGAGCAGTACTTC. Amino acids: CASSLAGGQAHEQYF.

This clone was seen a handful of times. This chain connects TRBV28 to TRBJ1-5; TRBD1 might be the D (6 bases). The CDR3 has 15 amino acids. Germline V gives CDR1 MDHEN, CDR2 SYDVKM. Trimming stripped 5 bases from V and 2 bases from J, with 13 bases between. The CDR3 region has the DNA TGTGCCAGCAGTACCACGGGACAAGGCAATCAGCCCCAGCATTTT. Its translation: CASSTTGQGNQPQHF. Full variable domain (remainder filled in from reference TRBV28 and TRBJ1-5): DVKVTQSSRYLVKRTGEKVFLECVQDMDHENMFWYRQDPGLGLRLIYFSYDVKMKEKGDIPEGYSVSREKKERFSLILESASTNQTSMYLCASSTTGQGNQPQHFGDGTRLSIL.

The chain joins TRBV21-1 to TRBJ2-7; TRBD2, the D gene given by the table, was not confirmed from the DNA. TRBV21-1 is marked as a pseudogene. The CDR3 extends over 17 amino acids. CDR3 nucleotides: TGTGCCAGCTACAAACGGGGAAAGGTTAAGCCTTTGTTAGAGCAGTACTTC. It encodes CASYKRGKVKPLLEQYF.

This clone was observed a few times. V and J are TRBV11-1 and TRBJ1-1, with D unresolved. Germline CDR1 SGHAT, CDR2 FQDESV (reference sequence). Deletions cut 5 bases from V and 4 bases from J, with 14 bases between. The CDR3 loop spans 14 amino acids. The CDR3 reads CASSPDSVGTEAFF. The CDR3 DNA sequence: TGTGCCAGCAGCCCCGACTCAGTGGGCACTGAAGCTTTCTTT.

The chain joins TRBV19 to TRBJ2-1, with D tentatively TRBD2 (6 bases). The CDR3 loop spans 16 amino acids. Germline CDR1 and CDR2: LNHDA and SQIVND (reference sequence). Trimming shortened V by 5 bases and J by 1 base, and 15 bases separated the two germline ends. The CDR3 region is CASSPRLGLSYNEQFF. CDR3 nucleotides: TGTGCCAGTAGTCCGAGACTAGGCCTATCCTACAATGAGCAGTTCTTC.